A single sample gave rise to the 4 T cell receptor beta chains below, sequenced in a study of blood T cell repertoires in COVID-19 (dated by TCRdb to about 2020). The library was made by the immunoSEQ multiplex PCR assay. TCRdb retrieved this table from immuneACCESS and kept in-frame rearrangements only. Not all clones are present; in checked studies, unresolved V genes account for under half, and no reason is known for the remainder. This sample gives about 59,000 clones in total; about 70% of them show up just once. The top ten hold approximately 15% of the sample. Sequences were obtained from peripheral blood. These receptors all come from a woman in her sixties or seventies with acute or convalescent COVID-19.

This chain uses TRBV6-6 with TRBJ2-2, with TRBD2 identical over 8 bases. The CDR3 consists of 14 residues. After removal of 7 bases from V and 6 bases from J, the junction contained 7 bases not matched to a gene. Germline V gives CDR1 MNHNY, CDR2 SVGAGI (reference sequence). CDR3 region: CASTPGTSPGELFF. The CDR3 DNA reads TGTGCCAGCACCCCCGGGACTAGTCCCGGGGAGCTGTTTTTT.

The genes are TRBV3-1 (or the pseudogene TRBV3-2) and TRBJ2-5, with unresolved D. The V gene lost 2 bases and the J gene lost 1 base, with 5 bases spanning the gap. The V gene's germline CDR1 is LGHDT and CDR2 YNNKEL (reference sequence). The CDR3 consists of 13 residues. The CDR3, as DNA: TGTGCCAGCAGCCAATGGGCCCAAGAGACCCAGTACTTC. Its protein is CASSQWAQETQYF.

This chain connects TRBV5-1 to TRBJ1-1, with a tentative D call TRBD1 (5 bases). The CDR3 consists of 16 residues. Germline V lookup: CDR1 SGHRS, CDR2 YFSETQ. Trimming cost V 2 bases and J 5 bases, with 19 bases left between them. The CDR3 region has the DNA TGCGCCAGCAGCTTCTTCCGGGGGGGTTCGAGAACTGAAGCTTTCTTT. It codes for CASSFFRGGSRTEAFF. Full variable domain (missing parts from reference TRBV5-1 and TRBJ1-1): KAGVTQTPRYLIKTRGQQVTLSCSPISGHRSVSWYQQTPGQGLQFLFEYFSETQRNKGNFPGRFSGRQFSNSRSEMNVSTLELGDSALYLCASSFFRGGSRTEAFFGQGTRLTVV.

This CDR3 reads CAWSKGQGQRPQHF. Written as DNA, the CDR3 is TGTGCCTGGAGTAAGGGACAGGGACAACGGCCCCAGCATTTT. The genes are TRBV30 and TRBJ1-5; 9 nucleotides agree with TRBD1. CDR1 and CDR2 (germline): GTSNPN, SVGIG (reference sequence). This CDR3 spans 14 amino acids. Unmatched junction bases numbered 8, after V lost 2 bases and J lost 9 bases.